This T cell receptor (beta chain) appears in the sequencing data of a study of blood T cell repertoires in COVID-19. CDR3 length: 17 residues. Germline V gene data show CDR1 as KGHDR and CDR2 as SFDVKD. Unmatched junction bases numbered 13, after V lost 4 bases and J lost 5 bases. In the study's own analysis: The assay estimated nucleated cells by amplifying reference gene primers. Clones were sequenced by immunoSEQ multiplex PCR, and TCRdb holds only the in-frame ones, with some missing. D and trimming come from the DNA, and the V and J calls and clone size come from that table. The sample contains fewer than 65,000 clones, about 88% of which appear only once.

The rearrangement joins TRBV24-1 to TRBJ2-7; 10 bases agree with TRBD2. The TCR comes from a human donor in a cohort sampled during active COVID-19. Sequences were obtained from peripheral blood. The CDR3 loop is CATSEKPSSGSGHEQYF. The CDR3 DNA follows: TGTGCCACCAGTGAGAAACCCTCTAGCGGGAGTGGCCACGAGCAGTACTTC.